This entry lists 2 T cell receptor beta chains sequenced from one sample in a study of T cell therapy after organ transplantation. These TCRs' antigens remain unknown. Assay used: immunoSEQ multiplex PCR; TCRdb lists only in-frame clones, some missing. This table holds 20,000 to 25,000 clones, 84% found once. Sample time point: 20-29 weeks after completion of therapy. Sample: CD8+ T cells from blood, taken after autologous CMV-specific T cell therapy. The receptors were sampled from a human patient who had received a solid organ transplant and had CMV disease. Some T cells may have originated in the graft donor.

V is TRBV5-6 and J is TRBJ2-7; TRBD2 aligns across 7 bases. CDR1 SGHDT and CDR2 YYEEEE come from the germline V gene. Trimming at V came to 4 bases and at J to 6 bases, leaving 4 bases not matched to a gene. The CDR3 is 12 amino acids. CDR3 in amino acids: CASSPSGGEQYF. The CDR3 coding sequence is TGTGCCAGCAGCCCCTCGGGGGGCGAGCAGTACTTC.

The chain couples TRBV15 to TRBJ1-2; TRBD1 aligns across 7 bases. V lost 5 bases and J lost 0; bases outside the gene matches: 3. The V gene's germline CDR1 is LNHNV and CDR2 YYDKDF (reference sequence). The CDR3 covers 14 residues. The CDR3 coding sequence is TGTGCCACCAGCGTCCAGGGGGCTAACTATGGCTACACCTTC. Amino acids: CATSVQGANYGYTF.